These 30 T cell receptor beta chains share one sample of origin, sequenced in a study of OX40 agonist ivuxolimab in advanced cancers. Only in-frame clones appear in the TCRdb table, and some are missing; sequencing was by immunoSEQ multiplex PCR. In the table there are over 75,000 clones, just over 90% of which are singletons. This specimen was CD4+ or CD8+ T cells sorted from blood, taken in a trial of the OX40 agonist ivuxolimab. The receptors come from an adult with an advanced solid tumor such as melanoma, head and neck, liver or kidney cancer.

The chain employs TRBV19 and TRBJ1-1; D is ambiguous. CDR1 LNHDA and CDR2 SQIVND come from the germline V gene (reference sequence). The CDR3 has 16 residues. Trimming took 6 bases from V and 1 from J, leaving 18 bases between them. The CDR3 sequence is CASRHGGPRRNTEAFF. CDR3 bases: TGTGCCAGTAGACACGGTGGGCCACGGAGGAACACTGAAGCTTTCTTT.

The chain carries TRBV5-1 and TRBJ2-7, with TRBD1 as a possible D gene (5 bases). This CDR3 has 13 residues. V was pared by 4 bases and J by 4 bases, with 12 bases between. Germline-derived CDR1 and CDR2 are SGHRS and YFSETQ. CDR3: CASSTDIRYEQYF. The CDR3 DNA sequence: TGCGCCAGCAGCACGGACATCCGATACGAGCAGTACTTC.

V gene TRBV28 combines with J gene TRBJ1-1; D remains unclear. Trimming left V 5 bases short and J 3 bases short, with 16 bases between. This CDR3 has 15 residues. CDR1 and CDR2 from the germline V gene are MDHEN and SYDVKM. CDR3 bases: TGTGCCAGCAGTCTACTCTCCGGGGTCGACACTGAAGCTTTCTTT. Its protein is CASSLLSGVDTEAFF.

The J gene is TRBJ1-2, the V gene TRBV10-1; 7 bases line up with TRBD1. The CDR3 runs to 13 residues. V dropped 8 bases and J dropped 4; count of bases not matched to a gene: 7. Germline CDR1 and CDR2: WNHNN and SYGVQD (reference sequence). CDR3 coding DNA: TGCGCCAGCCCGAGGGGGCAATGCTATGGCTACACCTTC. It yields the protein CASPRGQCYGYTF.

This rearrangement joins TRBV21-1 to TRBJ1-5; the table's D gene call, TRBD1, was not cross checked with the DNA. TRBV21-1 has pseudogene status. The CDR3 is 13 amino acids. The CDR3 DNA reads TGTGCCAGCAGCAAATTCAGGGATCAGCCCCAGCATTTT. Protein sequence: CASSKFRDQPQHF.

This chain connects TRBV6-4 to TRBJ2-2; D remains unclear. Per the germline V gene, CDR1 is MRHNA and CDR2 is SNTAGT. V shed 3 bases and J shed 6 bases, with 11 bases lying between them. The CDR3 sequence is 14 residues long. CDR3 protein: CASSEVHPPGELFF. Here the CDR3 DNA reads TGTGCCAGCAGTGAAGTTCATCCGCCCGGGGAGCTGTTTTTT.

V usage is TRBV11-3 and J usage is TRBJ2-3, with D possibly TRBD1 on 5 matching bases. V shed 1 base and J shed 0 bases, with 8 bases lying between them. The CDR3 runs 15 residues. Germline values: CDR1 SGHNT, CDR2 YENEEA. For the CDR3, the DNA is TGTGCCAGCAGCTTAGGCAGGGCTAGCACAGATACGCAGTATTTT. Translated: CASSLGRASTDTQYF.

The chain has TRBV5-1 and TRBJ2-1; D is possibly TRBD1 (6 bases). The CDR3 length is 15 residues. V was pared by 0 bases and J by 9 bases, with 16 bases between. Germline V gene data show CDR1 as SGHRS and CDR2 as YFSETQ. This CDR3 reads CASSLDRAGAGEQFF. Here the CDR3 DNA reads TGCGCCAGCAGCTTGGATCGCGCAGGGGCGGGTGAGCAGTTCTTC.

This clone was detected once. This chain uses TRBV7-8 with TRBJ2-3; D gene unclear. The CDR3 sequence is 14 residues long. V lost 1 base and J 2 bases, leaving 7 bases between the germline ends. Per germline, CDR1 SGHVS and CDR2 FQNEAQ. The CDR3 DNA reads TGTGCCAGCAGCTTAGGGGGTAACACAGATACGCAGTATTTT. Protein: CASSLGGNTDTQYF.

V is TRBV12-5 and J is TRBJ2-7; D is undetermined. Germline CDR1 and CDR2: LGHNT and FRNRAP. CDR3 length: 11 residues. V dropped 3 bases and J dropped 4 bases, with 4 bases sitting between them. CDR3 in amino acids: CASGFGYEQYF. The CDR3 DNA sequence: TGTGCTAGTGGTTTCGGGTACGAGCAGTACTTC.

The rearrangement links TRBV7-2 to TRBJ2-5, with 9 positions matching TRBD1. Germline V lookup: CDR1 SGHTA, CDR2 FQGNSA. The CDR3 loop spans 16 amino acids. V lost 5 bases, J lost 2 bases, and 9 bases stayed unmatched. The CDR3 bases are TGTGCCAGCAGCCGATACCGGGACAGGGCACAAGAGACCCAGTACTTC. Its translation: CASSRYRDRAQETQYF.

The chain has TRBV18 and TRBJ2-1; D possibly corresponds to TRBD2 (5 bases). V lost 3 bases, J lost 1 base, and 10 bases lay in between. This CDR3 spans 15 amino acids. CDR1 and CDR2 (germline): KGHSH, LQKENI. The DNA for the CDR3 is TGTGCCAGCTCACCGGCTCCGGGGTCCTACAATGAGCAGTTCTTC. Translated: CASSPAPGSYNEQFF. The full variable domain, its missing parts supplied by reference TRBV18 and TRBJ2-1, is NAGVMQNPRHLVRRRGQEARLRCSPMKGHSHVYWYRQLPEEGLKFMVYLQKENIIDESGMPKERFSAEFPKEGPSILRIQQVVRGDSAAYFCASSPAPGSYNEQFFGPGTRLTVL.

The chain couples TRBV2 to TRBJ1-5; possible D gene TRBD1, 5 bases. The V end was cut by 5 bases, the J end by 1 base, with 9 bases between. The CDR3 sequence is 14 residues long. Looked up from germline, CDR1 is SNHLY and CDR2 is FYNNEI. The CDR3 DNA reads TGTGCCAGCAGTTTGGACACAAGCAATCAGCCCCAGCATTTT. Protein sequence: CASSLDTSNQPQHF.

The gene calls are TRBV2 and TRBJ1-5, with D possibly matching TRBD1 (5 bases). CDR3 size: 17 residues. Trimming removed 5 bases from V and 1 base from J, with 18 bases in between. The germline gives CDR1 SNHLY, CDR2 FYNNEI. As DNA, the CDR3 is TGTGCCAGCAGTACCGATTTGGGGGTGGGAAGCAATCAGCCCCAGCATTTT. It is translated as CASSTDLGVGSNQPQHF.

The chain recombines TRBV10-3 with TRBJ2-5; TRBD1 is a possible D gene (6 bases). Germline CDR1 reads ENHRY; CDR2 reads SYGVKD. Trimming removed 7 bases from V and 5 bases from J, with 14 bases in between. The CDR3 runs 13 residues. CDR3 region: CAITPGQGETQYF. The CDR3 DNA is TGTGCCATCACCCCGGGGCAGGGGGAGACCCAGTACTTC.

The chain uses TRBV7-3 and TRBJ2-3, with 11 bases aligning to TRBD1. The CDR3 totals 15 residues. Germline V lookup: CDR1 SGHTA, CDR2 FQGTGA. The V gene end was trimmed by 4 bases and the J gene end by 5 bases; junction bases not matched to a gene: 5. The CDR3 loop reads CASSSPDRGLDTQYF. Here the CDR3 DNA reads TGTGCCAGCAGCTCCCCGGACAGGGGGCTAGATACGCAGTATTTT.

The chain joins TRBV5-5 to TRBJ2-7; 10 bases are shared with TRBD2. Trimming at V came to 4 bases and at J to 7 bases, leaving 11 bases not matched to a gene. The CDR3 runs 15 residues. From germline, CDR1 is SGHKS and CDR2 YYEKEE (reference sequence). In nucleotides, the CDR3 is TGTGCCAGCAGCGCTCAGCGGGAGGGACGGGGGGAGCAGTACTTC. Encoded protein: CASSAQREGRGEQYF.

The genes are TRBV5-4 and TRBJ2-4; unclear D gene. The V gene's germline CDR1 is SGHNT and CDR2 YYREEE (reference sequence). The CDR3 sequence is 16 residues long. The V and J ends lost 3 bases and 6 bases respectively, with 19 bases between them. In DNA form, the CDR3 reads TGTGCCAGCAGCTCTAGGTTTGGGCTGGGCGGAAACATTCAGTACTTC. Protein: CASSSRFGLGGNIQYF.

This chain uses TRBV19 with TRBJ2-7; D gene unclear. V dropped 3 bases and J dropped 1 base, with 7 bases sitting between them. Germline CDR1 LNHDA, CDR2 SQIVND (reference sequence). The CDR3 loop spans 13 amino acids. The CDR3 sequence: CASSIRRSYEQYF. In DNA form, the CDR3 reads TGTGCCAGTAGTATTAGACGTTCCTACGAGCAGTACTTC.

CDR3 residues: CASSSTGFSYEQYF. The CDR3 DNA reads as TGTGCCAGCAGCTCGACAGGGTTCTCCTACGAGCAGTACTTC. The V gene is TRBV5-4, the J gene TRBJ2-5; 7 bases fit TRBD1. The DNA matches TRBJ2-7 better at its end, which makes the J call doubtful. This CDR3 region has 14 residues. From germline, CDR1 is SGHNT and CDR2 YYREEE (reference sequence).

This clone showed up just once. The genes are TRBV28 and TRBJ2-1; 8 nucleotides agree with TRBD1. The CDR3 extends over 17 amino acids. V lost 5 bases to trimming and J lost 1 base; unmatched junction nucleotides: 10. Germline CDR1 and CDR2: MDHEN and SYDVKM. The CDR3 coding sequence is TGTGCCAGCAGTCCCCTAACGCAGGGGGCGTCCTACAATGAGCAGTTCTTC. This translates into CASSPLTQGASYNEQFF.

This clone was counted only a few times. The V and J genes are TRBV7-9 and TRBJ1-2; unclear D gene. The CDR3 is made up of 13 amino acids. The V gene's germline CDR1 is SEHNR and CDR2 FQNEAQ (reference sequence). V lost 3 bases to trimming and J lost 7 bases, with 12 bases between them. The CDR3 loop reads CASSFRLNGGYTF. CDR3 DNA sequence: TGTGCCAGCAGCTTCAGATTAAACGGTGGCTACACCTTC.

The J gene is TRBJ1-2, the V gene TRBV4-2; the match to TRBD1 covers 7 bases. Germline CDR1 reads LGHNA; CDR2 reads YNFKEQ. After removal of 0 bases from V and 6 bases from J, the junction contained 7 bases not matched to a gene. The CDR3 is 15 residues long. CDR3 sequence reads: CASSQDDRARDGYTF. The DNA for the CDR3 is TGTGCCAGCAGCCAAGATGACAGGGCGCGAGATGGCTACACCTTC.

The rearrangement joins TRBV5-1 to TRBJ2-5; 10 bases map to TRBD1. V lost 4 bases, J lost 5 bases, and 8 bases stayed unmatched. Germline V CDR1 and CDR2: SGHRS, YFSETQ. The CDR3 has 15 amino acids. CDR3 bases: TGCGCCAGCAGCCCAAGGATGACAGGGGGCGAGACCCAGTACTTC. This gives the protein CASSPRMTGGETQYF.

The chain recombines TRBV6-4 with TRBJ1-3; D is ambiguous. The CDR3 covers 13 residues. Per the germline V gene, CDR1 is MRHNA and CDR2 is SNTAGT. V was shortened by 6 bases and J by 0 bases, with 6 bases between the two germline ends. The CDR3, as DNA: TGTGCCAGCAGCTCCAACTCTGGAAACACCATATATTTT. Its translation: CASSSNSGNTIYF.

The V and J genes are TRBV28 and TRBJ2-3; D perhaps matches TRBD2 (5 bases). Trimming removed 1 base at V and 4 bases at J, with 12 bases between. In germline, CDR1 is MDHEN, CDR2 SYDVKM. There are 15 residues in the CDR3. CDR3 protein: CASSLFRGSPDTQYF. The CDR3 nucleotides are TGTGCCAGCAGTTTATTCCGGGGTTCCCCAGATACGCAGTATTTT.

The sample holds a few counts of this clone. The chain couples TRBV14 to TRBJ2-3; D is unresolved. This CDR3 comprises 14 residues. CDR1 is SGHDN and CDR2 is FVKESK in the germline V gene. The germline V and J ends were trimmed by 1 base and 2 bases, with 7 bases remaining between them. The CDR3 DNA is TGTGCCAGCAGCCAAGGGGATTTCACAGATACGCAGTATTTT. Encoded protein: CASSQGDFTDTQYF.

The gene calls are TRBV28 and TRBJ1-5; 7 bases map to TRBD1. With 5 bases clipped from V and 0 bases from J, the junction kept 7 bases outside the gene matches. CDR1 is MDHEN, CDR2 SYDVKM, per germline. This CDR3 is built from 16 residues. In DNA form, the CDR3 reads TGTGCCAGCAGTATGGGACAGCGTTATAGCAATCAGCCCCAGCATTTT. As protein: CASSMGQRYSNQPQHF. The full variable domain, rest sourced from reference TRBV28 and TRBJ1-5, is DVKVTQSSRYLVKRTGEKVFLECVQDMDHENMFWYRQDPGLGLRLIYFSYDVKMKEKGDIPEGYSVSREKKERFSLILESASTNQTSMYLCASSMGQRYSNQPQHFGDGTRLSIL.

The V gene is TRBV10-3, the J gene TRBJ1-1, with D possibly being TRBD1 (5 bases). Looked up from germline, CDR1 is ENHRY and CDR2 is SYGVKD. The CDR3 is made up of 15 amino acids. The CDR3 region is CAARSITGENTEAFF. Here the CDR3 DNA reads TGTGCGGCCCGGAGCATAACAGGAGAGAACACTGAAGCTTTCTTT.

The DNA of the CDR3 is TGTGCCAGCAGCCCCGGGGACAGTTTGTACGAGCAGTACTTC. This encodes CASSPGDSLYEQYF. The gene calls are TRBV11-3 and TRBJ2-7; 7 bases align to TRBD1. CDR3 length equals 14 residues. V gave up 5 bases and J gave up 4 bases; unmatched junction bases: 8. Germline V gene sequence: CDR1 SGHNT, CDR2 YENEEA.